This TCR beta chain appears in the sequencing data of a study of T cell repertoires in cytomegalovirus infection. Across the whole study: The authors used CMV epitopes that were HLA-C-restricted (recently identified) and HLA-B-restricted (well studied). Public TCR beta signatures provided an indication of both CMV infection and a matching HLA type. The study's findings and limits: The cumulative frequency of public TCR beta families distinguished individuals who carried CMV together with the relevant HLA. HLA-C-restricted CMV clonotypes gave the most frequent clonotype in two of eight donors.

TCRdb reprocessed the reads via MiXCR and lists one record per CDR3 protein. The profile shows roughly 70,000 distinct CDR3 sequences, around 20% of them singletons. A note on this clonotype: Its antigen remains unknown.

The source is a human donor in good health (CMV status not recorded). Some clones in this sample may be carry-over from other donors' samples. The source material was CD8+ T cells from cultured PBMCs, sampled from culture after CMV antigen stimulation.

This chain's CDR3 is CASSLNRVDTGELFF. The CDR3 DNA reads as TGTGCCAGCAGCTTGAACAGGGTGGACACCGGGGAGCTGTTTTTT. This chain joins TRBV7-2 and TRBJ2-2; weak D call: TRBD1 (6 bases). The V gene's germline CDR1 is SGHTA and CDR2 FQGNSA. The CDR3 covers 15 residues. V lost 3 bases and J 3 bases, leaving 11 bases between the germline ends.